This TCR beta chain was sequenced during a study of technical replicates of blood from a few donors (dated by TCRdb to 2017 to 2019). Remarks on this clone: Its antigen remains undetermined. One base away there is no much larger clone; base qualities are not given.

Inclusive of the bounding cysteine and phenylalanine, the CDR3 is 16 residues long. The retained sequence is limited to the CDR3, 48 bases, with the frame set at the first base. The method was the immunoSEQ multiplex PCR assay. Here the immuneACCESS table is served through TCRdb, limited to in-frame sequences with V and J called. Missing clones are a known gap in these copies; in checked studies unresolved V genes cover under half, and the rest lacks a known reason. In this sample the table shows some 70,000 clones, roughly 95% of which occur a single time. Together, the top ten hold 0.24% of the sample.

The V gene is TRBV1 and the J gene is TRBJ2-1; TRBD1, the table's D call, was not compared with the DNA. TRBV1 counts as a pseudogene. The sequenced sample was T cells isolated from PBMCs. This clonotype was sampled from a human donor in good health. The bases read TGCACCAGCAGCCAAGGTGTACAGCACTCCTACAATGAGCAGTTCTTC. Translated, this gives CTSSQGVQHSYNEQFF.